The next 6 T cell receptor beta chains were all read from a single sample in a study of cytomegalovirus exposure and HLA in healthy donors (dated by TCRdb to about 2017). The library relied on the immunoSEQ multiplex PCR assay. A mixture of 60 forward primers for TCR Vbeta segments and 13 reverse primers for TCR Jbeta segments was used in the multiplex PCR. Here the immuneACCESS table is served through TCRdb, limited to in-frame sequences with V and J called. Missing clones are a known gap in these copies; in checked studies unresolved V genes cover under half, and the rest lacks a known reason. The sample records roughly 250,000 clones, 84% of which are singletons. More than 1.5% of the sample is in the top ten clones. The source material was PBMCs. The receptor source for this set is a woman aged 40 to 50 in good health and CMV-seropositive.

V and J are TRBV7-6 and TRBJ1-6, with unresolved D. Per the germline V gene, CDR1 is SGHVS and CDR2 is FNYEAQ. Between the trimmed V and J ends, which lost 3 bases and 7 bases, there was a span of 10 bases. This CDR3 is built from 14 residues. DNA for the CDR3: TGTGCCAGCAGCTTTAATAGTCCCAATTCACCCCTCCACTTT. This translates into CASSFNSPNSPLHF.

The chain combines TRBV29-1 with TRBJ1-2; D not certain. V was trimmed by 7 bases and J by 7 bases, leaving 10 bases between them. CDR3 length equals 10 residues. The V gene's germline CDR1 is SQVTM and CDR2 ANQGSEA. DNA of the CDR3: TGCAGCGCCGGAGAAAGTGGCTACACCTTC. Translation gives CSAGESGYTF.

This chain uses TRBV7-8 with TRBJ2-1; 7 bases line up with TRBD2. J lost 6 bases, V lost 5 bases, and 7 bases had no gene match. The germline CDR1 and CDR2 sequences are SGHVS and FQNEAQ. The CDR3 spans 14 residues. The CDR3 sequence: CASSPGGRVNEQFF. For the CDR3, the DNA is TGTGCCAGCAGCCCCGGGGGGAGGGTCAATGAGCAGTTCTTC.

CDR3 nucleotides: TGTGCCAGCAGCTACGGACTAGCGGCAGATACGCAGTATTTT. It codes for CASSYGLAADTQYF. The V call is TRBV11-3, the J call TRBJ2-3; TRBD2 aligns across 10 bases. The CDR3 is made up of 14 amino acids. Germline CDR1 reads SGHNT; CDR2 reads YENEEA. V lost 4 bases and J lost 4; bases outside the gene matches: 2.

The gene calls are TRBV19 and TRBJ2-7, with 7 bases that match TRBD2. Germline V gene data show CDR1 as LNHDA and CDR2 as SQIVND (reference sequence). This CDR3 comprises 13 residues. After removal of 4 bases from V and 3 bases from J, the junction contained 3 bases not matched to a gene. The CDR3 region has the DNA TGTGCCAGTAGTAGCGGGAGAGTCTACGAGCAGTACTTC. Encoded protein: CASSSGRVYEQYF.

V is TRBV25-1 and J is TRBJ1-6, with 8 nucleotides matching TRBD1. Germline CDR1 and CDR2: MGHDK and SYGVNS. The CDR3 contains 14 residues. V dropped 4 bases and J dropped 10; count of bases not matched to a gene: 6. CDR3 loop: CASSVTGAGSPLHF. CDR3 coding DNA: TGTGCCAGCAGTGTGACAGGGGCGGGCTCACCCCTCCACTTT.